What follows is one T cell receptor (beta chain) and its context. What it binds is not known. The CDR3 consists of 13 residues. V lost 2 bases to trimming and J lost 9 bases, with 10 bases between them. Germline CDR1 is MRHNA and CDR2 is SNTAGT. The data were obtained in a study of T cell responses to AZD1222 COVID-19 vaccine. Assay used: immunoSEQ multiplex PCR; TCRdb lists only in-frame clones, some missing. The data hold under 150,000 clones, with around 90% observed a single time. Study-level points and caveats: Spike-specific TCR breadth and depth went up after people got two AZD1222 doses.

The gene calls are TRBV6-4 and TRBJ1-4; D is undetermined. The source was peripheral blood, collected 28 days after the second AZD1222 dose. The TCR originated in an adult who received the AZD1222 COVID-19 vaccine. The CDR3 DNA reads TGTGCCAGCAGTGACGTTTTGGGGAAAAAACTGTTTTTT. Translation: CASSDVLGKKLFF.